This passage covers 6 T cell receptor beta chains from one sample sequenced in a study of Graves' ophthalmopathy and Graves' hyperthyroidism. TCR beta CDR3 amplification used RNA transcripts. A first-round RT-PCR used HTBI primers, followed by a second-round multiplex PCR. TCRdb recomputed calls from the multiplex PCR reads with MiXCR, one row per CDR3 protein. This table has around 400,000 distinct CDR3 sequences, about 21% appearing once. The sample was peripheral blood. The source of these receptors is a woman younger than 30 with stable Graves' hyperthyroidism.

This clonotype was found a few times. This chain uses TRBV6-1 with TRBJ1-2; D uncertain. CDR3 length equals 12 residues. From germline, CDR1 is MNHNS and CDR2 SASEGT. V lost 4 bases to trimming and J lost 7 bases, with 10 bases between them. In DNA, the CDR3 is TGTGCCAGCAGTGTCGGTATTAGTGGCTACACCTTC. This codes for CASSVGISGYTF.

The table lists this clonotype with many counts. The genes are TRBV12-3 or TRBV12-4 and TRBJ1-2; D gene unclear. Trimming shortened V by 3 bases and J by 3 bases, and 8 bases separated the two germline ends. The CDR3 spans 13 residues. DNA for the CDR3: TGTGCCAGCAGTTTTCGAACAGACTATGGCTACACCTTC. This encodes CASSFRTDYGYTF.

In this sample, this clonotype turned up a few times. The chain combines TRBV28 with TRBJ2-2; D is unresolved. The V gene lost 4 bases and the J gene lost 3 bases, with 9 bases spanning the gap. The CDR3 covers 14 residues. The germline gives CDR1 MDHEN, CDR2 SYDVKM. The CDR3 region is CASSYRAHTGELFF. CDR3 DNA: TGTGCCAGCAGTTACCGGGCCCACACCGGGGAGCTGTTTTTT.

The table lists this clonotype with many counts. The chain links TRBV7-8 to TRBJ2-5; perhaps TRBD2 as D (6 bases). CDR3 length: 15 amino acids. V was trimmed by 5 bases and J by 0 bases, leaving 13 bases between them. CDR1 is SGHVS and CDR2 is FQNEAQ in the germline V gene. CDR3 loop: CASSQTGTYQETQYF. The CDR3 coding sequence is TGTGCCAGCAGCCAGACGGGGACTTACCAAGAGACCCAGTACTTC. Drawing the rest from reference TRBV7-8 and TRBJ2-5, the complete variable domain is GAGVSQSPRYKVAKRGQDVALRCDPISGHVSLFWYQQALGQGPEFLTYFQNEAQLDKSGLPSDRFFAERPEGSVSTLKIQRTQQEDSAVYLCASSQTGTYQETQYFGPGTRLLVL.

This clonotype was recorded only once. The chain links TRBV28 to TRBJ1-1; possibly TRBD1 for D (6 bases). Germline loops: CDR1 MDHEN, CDR2 SYDVKM. V was cut by 4 bases and J by 4 bases, with 10 bases left in between. The CDR3 runs 13 residues. As DNA, the CDR3 is TGTGCCAGCAGTTCCCACAGGGTCACTGAAGCTTTCTTT. Protein sequence: CASSSHRVTEAFF.

This clonotype was seen many times. The V and J genes are TRBV7-2 and TRBJ2-5; tentative D call: TRBD1 (6 bases). This CDR3 spans 14 amino acids. From germline, CDR1 is SGHTA and CDR2 FQGNSA. Trimming took 5 bases from V and 2 from J, leaving 12 bases between them. The CDR3 DNA is TGTGCCAGCAGCCGACTACAGGGACAAGAGACCCAGTACTTC. As protein: CASSRLQGQETQYF. The whole variable domain, filled in from reference TRBV7-2 and TRBJ2-5, reads GAGVSQSPSNKVTEKGKDVELRCDPISGHTALYWYRQSLGQGLEFLIYFQGNSAPDKSGLPSDRFSAERTGGSVSTLTIQRTQQEDSAVYLCASSRLQGQETQYFGPGTRLLVL.